This section outlines one T cell receptor (beta chain) sequence together with its context. Its antigen is as yet unknown. The sample originates from a study of post-analysis software for immune sequencing data. Study summary: Included among the disease courses, which were recorded for the cohort, were relapsing-remitting, secondary progressive and progressive-relapsing multiple sclerosis.

Unique molecular identifiers had been added to the TCR beta cDNA libraries. T cells numbering about 0.9 to 10 million yielded cDNA molecules that totaled roughly 500,000. TCRdb re-called the PCR reads with MiXCR, one entry per CDR3 protein. The table includes fewer than 600,000 distinct CDR3 sequences, roughly 45% detected once. The CDR3 consists of 14 residues. The J segment lost 3 bases and the V segment lost 7 bases, leaving 9 bases of the junction unmatched. Germline loops: CDR1 MDHEN, CDR2 SYDVKM. Points from the study as a whole: Among 4 or 5 TRBV segments more frequent in patients than controls were TRBV5-6, TRBV5-1 and TRBV20-1. F measure grouped same-batch samples tightly together. Normalized Chao1 diversity in multiple sclerosis patients fell significantly below that of controls.

This chain joins TRBV28 and TRBJ2-7, with 7 bases aligning to TRBD2. The source of this sequence is a girl between 5 and 17 years old with multiple sclerosis. Specimen: blood. This chain's CDR3 is CASTSGTTIYEQYF. CDR3 DNA sequence: TGTGCCAGCACCTCCGGGACTACGATCTACGAGCAGTACTTC. The full variable domain, completed using reference TRBV28 and TRBJ2-7, is DVKVTQSSRYLVKRTGEKVFLECVQDMDHENMFWYRQDPGLGLRLIYFSYDVKMKEKGDIPEGYSVSREKKERFSLILESASTNQTSMYLCASTSGTTIYEQYFGPGTRLTVT.